This is a list of T cell receptor beta chains from one sample in a study of regulatory T cells in long-lasting Graves disease. MiXCR was run by TCRdb on the multiplex PCR reads, yielding one entry per CDR3 protein. The sample includes around 450,000 distinct CDR3 sequences, 15% to 20% of them seen just once. These data were also filed under a second study, of T cells in Graves' hyperthyroidism and ophthalmopathy.

Sequenced here: peripheral blood mononuclear cells (PBMCs), sampled at new diagnosis, from a patient treated with antithyroid drugs. The receptor set was obtained from a man aged 40-50 years with Graves disease. CDR3s include the opening cysteine and the closing phenylalanine or tryptophan. Fields, in order: V gene, CDR3 length, J gene, clone size, D gene, CDR3 protein, CDR3 DNA. The D gene is left open where the match is weak. Size is stated for part of the rows, as once, few or many counts, or as a class when the clone is expanded.

TRBV27	17	TRBJ2-4	few	-	CASSPGWRSAAKNIQYF	TGTGCCAGCAGTCCCGGGTGGAGGAGCGCGGCCAAAAACATTCAGTACTTC
TRBV10-3	15	TRBJ2-7	many	-	CAISATGTESYEQYF	TGTGCCATCAGTGCGACCGGGACGGAATCCTACGAGCAGTACTTC
TRBV7-9	13	TRBJ2-5	many	-	CASSPLTTQTQYF	TGTGCCAGCAGCCCCTTGACAACCCAGACCCAGTACTTC
TRBV19	16	TRBJ2-4	-	-	CASSIKSRVTKNIQYF	TGTGCCAGTAGTATAAAAAGTCGAGTGACCAAAAACATTCAGTACTTC
TRBV11-3	15	TRBJ2-2	many	-	CASSIRGPGSGELFF	TGTGCCAGCAGCATCCGGGGCCCTGGGAGCGGGGAGCTGTTTTTT
TRBV12-3/TRBV12-4	16	TRBJ1-4	-	-	CASSLSSGGTDERLFF	TGTGCCAGCAGTTTATCTTCCGGGGGAACGGATGAAAGACTGTTTTTT
TRBV6-2/TRBV6-3	15	TRBJ2-3	-	-	CASSCLGASTDTQYF	TGTGCCAGCAGCTGTCTAGGGGCGAGCACAGATACGCAGTATTTT
TRBV12-3/TRBV12-4	15	TRBJ1-1	many	-	CASRLSGHQNTEAFF	TGTGCCAGCAGGCTCTCGGGACACCAGAACACTGAAGCTTTCTTT
TRBV27	13	TRBJ2-7	many	-	CASSSPLSYEQYF	TGTGCCAGCAGTTCCCCACTTTCTTACGAGCAGTACTTC
TRBV10-1	14	TRBJ2-3	many	-	CASSESAGTDTQYF	TGCGCCAGCAGTGAGTCGGCGGGCACAGATACGCAGTATTTT
TRBV6-4	17	TRBJ2-2	-	TRBD2	CASSAKGLAENTGELFF	TGTGCCAGCAGTGCAAAGGGACTAGCGGAGAACACCGGGGAGCTGTTTTTT
TRBV11-2	14	TRBJ2-7	few	TRBD2	CASRLEAGGLEQYF	TGTGCCAGCAGACTGGAAGCGGGAGGGCTCGAGCAGTACTTC
TRBV27	15	TRBJ2-1	once	-	CASSVVGLPVNEQFF	TGTGCCAGCAGTGTAGTAGGACTCCCCGTAAATGAGCAGTTCTTC
TRBV30	13	TRBJ2-3	many	TRBD2	CAWNNGGADTQYF	TGTGCCTGGAACAATGGGGGGGCAGATACGCAGTATTTT
TRBV9	16	TRBJ2-1	few	TRBD2	CASSVQTSGSTAGQFF	TGTGCCAGCAGCGTCCAGACTAGCGGGAGTACAGCTGGGCAGTTCTTC
TRBV11-2	15	TRBJ2-5	-	-	CASSQDQASLETQYF	TGCGCCAGCAGCCAAGATCAGGCGTCGCTGGAGACCCAGTACTTC
TRBV10-3	11	TRBJ2-3	few	-	CASQTTDTQYF	TGTGCCAGCCAAACCACAGATACGCAGTATTTT
TRBV6-1	13	TRBJ1-1	few	-	CASRRGTTPEAFF	TGTGCCAGCAGAAGAGGGACAACCCCTGAAGCTTTCTTT
TRBV4-2	13	TRBJ1-5	few	-	CASSQVKNQPQHF	TGTGCCAGCAGCCAAGTGAAGAATCAGCCCCAGCATTTT
TRBV12-3/TRBV12-4	15	TRBJ1-1	-	-	CASSLGGRVNTEAFF	TGTGCCAGCAGTCTAGGGGGGCGGGTGAACACTGAAGCTTTCTTT
TRBV7-8	16	TRBJ2-1	many	-	CASSLVRGDVNNEQFF	TGTGCCAGCAGCTTAGTCCGGGGAGACGTGAACAATGAGCAGTTCTTC
TRBV2	17	TRBJ2-3	many	TRBD2	CASSKDGAGGGSDTQYF	TGTGCCAGCAGTAAAGACGGAGCGGGAGGGGGGTCAGATACGCAGTATTTT
TRBV24-1	17	TRBJ2-1	-	TRBD2	CATSDRTSGRVVDEQFF	TGTGCCACCAGTGATAGGACTAGCGGGAGAGTTGTCGATGAGCAGTTCTTC
TRBV20-1	14	TRBJ2-1	many	TRBD2	CSASITSGYNEQFF	TGCAGTGCTAGTATAACTAGCGGATACAATGAGCAGTTCTTC
TRBV20-1	13	TRBJ2-3	many	-	CSARTDLTDTQYF	TGCAGTGCCCGGACAGATCTCACAGATACGCAGTATTTT
TRBV6-7	15	TRBJ2-2	-	-	CASSPLHLDTGELFF	TGTGCCAGCAGTCCCCTTCACCTGGACACCGGGGAGCTGTTTTTT
TRBV9	14	TRBJ1-6	few	-	CASSPGGTNSPLHF	TGTGCCAGCAGCCCTGGGGGGACCAATTCACCCCTCCACTTT
TRBV24-1	17	TRBJ2-2	many	TRBD1	CATSDPGGEGNTGELFF	TGTGCCACCAGTGATCCAGGGGGCGAAGGGAACACCGGGGAGCTGTTTTTT
TRBV20-1	15	TRBJ2-1	few	TRBD2	CSARDPGLAGDEQLF	TGCAGTGCTAGGGACCCCGGCCTAGCGGGAGACGAGCAGCTCTTC
TRBV30	16	TRBJ2-7	many	TRBD1	CAWSPLPGQGPYEQYF	TGTGCCTGGAGTCCTCTTCCGGGACAGGGTCCCTACGAGCAGTACTTC
TRBV30	18	TRBJ2-3	-	TRBD2	CAWSVLTSGILWTDTQYF	TGTGCCTGGAGTGTACTTACTAGCGGGATTTTGTGGACAGATACGCAGTATTTT
TRBV9	14	TRBJ2-7	-	-	CASSALEGPYEQYF	TGTGCCAGCAGCGCATTGGAGGGACCCTACGAGCAGTACTTC
TRBV19	13	TRBJ2-7	few	TRBD1	CASRVTGGYEQYF	TGTGCCAGTAGAGTGACAGGGGGCTACGAGCAGTACTTC
TRBV5-5	15	TRBJ2-7	-	TRBD1	CASSRLGQGANEQYF	TGTGCCAGCAGCCGATTGGGACAGGGGGCCAACGAGCAGTACTTC
TRBV6-9	13	TRBJ2-7	many	-	CASSSGSAGEQYF	TGTGCCAGCAGTTCTGGCAGCGCGGGGGAGCAGTACTTC
TRBV28	14	TRBJ2-7	-	-	CASSLGTEVYEQYF	TGTGCCAGCAGTTTGGGGACCGAAGTCTACGAGCAGTACTTC